These T cell receptor beta chains were read from a single sample in a study of OX40 agonist ivuxolimab in advanced cancers. Profiled with immunoSEQ multiplex PCR; TCRdb holds only in-frame clones, not every one. The table has tens of thousands of clones, roughly 80% seen once. The input for sequencing was CD4+ or CD8+ T cells sorted from blood, taken in a trial of the OX40 agonist ivuxolimab. The origin of the receptors is an adult with an advanced solid tumor such as melanoma, head and neck, liver or kidney cancer. CDR3s include the opening cysteine and the closing phenylalanine or tryptophan. The D gene is left open where the match is weak. The size field is filled for only some rows; it gives once, few, many or a size class.

j_call,clone_size,v_call,d_call,cdr3_nt,cdr3_aa
TRBJ2-1,NA,TRBV7-3,TRBD2,TGTGCCAGCAGCTTAAACCCCGGGACTAGCGGGAGACTTGAGCAGTTCTTC,CASSLNPGTSGRLEQFF
TRBJ2-7,once,TRBV5-6,NA,TGTGCCAGCAGCCTCCGAGGGGCGGTTGAGCAGTACTTC,CASSLRGAVEQYF
TRBJ1-5,NA,TRBV28,NA,TGTGCCAGCAGTTCCCTCGGGGGCATCCCGAACGGGCGGCCCCAGCATTTT,CASSSLGGIPNGRPQHF
TRBJ1-2,NA,TRBV5-1,NA,TGCGCCAGCAGTTTTACAGGCGAAGCTAACTATGGCTACACCTTC,CASSFTGEANYGYTF
TRBJ2-2,few,TRBV11-3,NA,TGTGCCAGCAGCTTAAGACGGCTAAACACCGGGGAGCTGTTTTTT,CASSLRRLNTGELFF
TRBJ1-2,NA,TRBV5-1,NA,TGCGCCAGCAGCTTGGGATATGGACGGGGAGGGGATGGCTACACCTTC,CASSLGYGRGGDGYTF
TRBJ1-1,NA,TRBV2,NA,TGTGCCAGCAGTGAATCTTCTATGAACACTGAAGCTTTCTTT,CASSESSMNTEAFF
TRBJ2-1,NA,TRBV5-1,TRBD2,TGCGCCAGCACCCTCTTAGCGGGAGGGCCCAATGAGCAGTTCTTC,CASTLLAGGPNEQFF
TRBJ2-1,once,TRBV29-1,TRBD2,TGCAGCGTTGAGGGATTGACTAGCGGGATCTACAATGAGCAGTTCTTC,CSVEGLTSGIYNEQFF
TRBJ1-1,NA,TRBV29-1,NA,TGCAGCGTTGCCCGACAGATGAACACTGAAGCTTTCTTT,CSVARQMNTEAFF
TRBJ2-5,NA,TRBV7-9,NA,TGTGCCAGCAGCCCCCAGGGAGAGACCCAGTACTTC,CASSPQGETQYF
TRBJ2-2,NA,TRBV11-2,NA,TGTGCCAGCAGCCTCGACTGGGGCACCGGGGAGCTGTTTTTT,CASSLDWGTGELFF
TRBJ2-3,NA,TRBV29-1,TRBD1,TGCAGCGTTGAAAAGACAGGGGCTACGCAGTATTTT,CSVEKTGATQYF
TRBJ1-6,NA,TRBV7-3,NA,TGTGCCAGCAGCTTAACCCCCTTCTCCTCACCCCTCCACTTT,CASSLTPFSSPLHF
TRBJ2-3,NA,TRBV11-3,NA,TGTGCCAGCAGCCCGACGGGCAACACAGATACGCAGTATTTT,CASSPTGNTDTQYF
TRBJ2-1,few,TRBV4-1,NA,TGCGCCAGCAGCCAGGGGCCTAGCGTCGTGCAGTTCTTC,CASSQGPSVVQFF
TRBJ2-7,NA,TRBV7-3,TRBD2,TGTGCCAGCAGCGCGGGAGGGACAGTAATCCACGAGCAGTACTTC,CASSAGGTVIHEQYF
TRBJ1-5,NA,TRBV25-1,NA,TGTGCCAGCAGTGATTTGAACAGCAATCAGCCCCAGCATTTT,CASSDLNSNQPQHF
TRBJ1-2,NA,TRBV29-1,NA,TGCAGCGGCCGGGACAATGACTATGGCTACACCTTC,CSGRDNDYGYTF
TRBJ1-2,NA,TRBV7-2,TRBD1,TGTGCCAGCAGCCCCGGGACAGGGGCCTATGGCTACACCTTC,CASSPGTGAYGYTF
TRBJ1-2,once,TRBV4-3,NA,TGCGCCAGCAGCCAAGGGGGATCTGCTAACTATGGCTACACCTTC,CASSQGGSANYGYTF
TRBJ2-5,once,TRBV14,TRBD1,TGTGCCAGCAGCTCGCCGGTGCGGCAGGGGGTTAGAGAGACCCAGTACTTC,CASSSPVRQGVRETQYF
TRBJ1-1,NA,TRBV7-9,NA,TGTGCCAGCAGCTTACCGTCCCACACTGAAGCTTTCTTT,CASSLPSHTEAFF
TRBJ1-2,NA,TRBV7-9,NA,TGTGCCAGCAGCTTAGGGACTGAGACCTATGGCTACACCTTC,CASSLGTETYGYTF
TRBJ1-3,NA,TRBV4-3,NA,TGCGCCAGCAGCCAAGGACAGAGCCGCGGAAACACCATATATTTT,CASSQGQSRGNTIYF
TRBJ1-1,NA,TRBV11-3,NA,TGTGCCAGCAGCGCCGGGGACACTGAAGCTTTCTTT,CASSAGDTEAFF
TRBJ2-7,NA,TRBV29-1,NA,TGCAGCGTTGAAGGTTTCGTATCGGGGAAATCCTACGAGCAGTACTTC,CSVEGFVSGKSYEQYF
TRBJ2-5,NA,TRBV15,NA,TGTGCCACCAGCAGAGATTCTCCGAGGGGGGAGACCCAGTACTTC,CATSRDSPRGETQYF
TRBJ1-5,NA,TRBV18,NA,TGTGCCAGCTCACCACCGGGAACCAGCAATCAGCCCCAGCATTTT,CASSPPGTSNQPQHF
TRBJ2-7,once,TRBV30,NA,TGTGCCTGGAGTGTACGCAACTACGAGCAGTACTTC,CAWSVRNYEQYF
TRBJ1-2,NA,TRBV29-1,TRBD1,TGCAGCGTCCAGGGGGGCGGGGGCAAGGTCTATGGCTACACCTTC,CSVQGGGGKVYGYTF
TRBJ1-3,few,TRBV15,NA,TGTGCCACCAGCAGAGCGGCAGCCGTGCTTGGAAACACCATATATTTT,CATSRAAAVLGNTIYF
TRBJ2-1,NA,TRBV5-1,TRBD1,TGCGCCAGCAGCTCGGGACAGGGGACCTACAATGAGCAGTTCTTC,CASSSGQGTYNEQFF
TRBJ2-3,NA,TRBV11-1,NA,TGTGCCAGCAGCTGGGGAGTTGGAGATACGCAGTATTTT,CASSWGVGDTQYF
TRBJ2-6,NA,TRBV7-6,NA,TGTGCCAGCAGCCCAGGCCCCGGGGCCAACGTCCTGACTTTC,CASSPGPGANVLTF
TRBJ2-1,NA,TRBV10-3,TRBD1,TGTGCCATCACCAATACAGGGGTGGGTAGGCAGTTCTTC,CAITNTGVGRQFF
TRBJ2-1,NA,TRBV7-3,TRBD2,TGTGCCAGCAGGAGTAGCGGGCCCTCCTACAATGAGCAGTTCTTC,CASRSSGPSYNEQFF
TRBJ2-2,NA,TRBV5-5,TRBD2,TGTGCCAGCCGGTCGGCTAGCGGGGACACCGGGGAGCTGTTTTTT,CASRSASGDTGELFF
TRBJ2-3,NA,TRBV30,NA,TGTGCCTGGAGTGTGTTGTGGGGTGGCACAGATACGCAGTATTTT,CAWSVLWGGTDTQYF
TRBJ2-2,NA,TRBV5-1,NA,TGCGCCAGCAGCTTGGTACAAGGTCCCGGGGAGCTGTTTTTT,CASSLVQGPGELFF
TRBJ2-1,NA,TRBV5-1,TRBD2,TGCGCCAGCAGACTAGCGCCCGCATCCTACAATGAGCAGTTCTTC,CASRLAPASYNEQFF
TRBJ2-3,once,TRBV5-6,NA,TGTGCCAGCAGCAAGCGCCCAGATACGCAGTATTTT,CASSKRPDTQYF
TRBJ2-2,few,TRBV14,TRBD2,TGTGCCAGCAGCCAAGACCTAATTGCGGCGGGAGCGGGGTTTGCCGGGGAGCTGTTTTTT,CASSQDLIAAGAGFAGELFF
TRBJ1-1,NA,TRBV5-6,TRBD1,TGTGCCAGCAGCTTGCCAGGGGGTACTGAAGCTTTCTTT,CASSLPGGTEAFF
TRBJ2-2,NA,TRBV5-1,NA,TGCGCCAGCAGCTTGGGACCCGGGGCAGGGGACACCGGGGAGCTGTTTTTT,CASSLGPGAGDTGELFF
TRBJ1-2,medium-sized,TRBV5-6,NA,TGTGCCAGCAAAAACGGACAGACCACGTATGGCTACACCTTC,CASKNGQTTYGYTF
TRBJ2-3,NA,TRBV7-2,TRBD1,TGTGCCAGCAGCCCACCGGGACAGGCCGGCACAGATACGCAGTATTTT,CASSPPGQAGTDTQYF
TRBJ2-1,NA,TRBV9,NA,TGTGCCAGCAGCAAACCCCACGGGAGCTGGGTCGATGAGCAGTTCTTC,CASSKPHGSWVDEQFF
TRBJ2-5,few,TRBV30,NA,TGTGCCTGGAGTGTTGTCGGGAGAGAGACCCAGTACTTC,CAWSVVGRETQYF
TRBJ2-1,NA,TRBV5-1,NA,TGCGCCAGCAGCTTGTTGCAGGCGCCGCAGTTCTTC,CASSLLQAPQFF
TRBJ2-7,NA,TRBV11-2,TRBD1,TGTGCCAGCAGCCCGGGACAGGGGGAGGGTTACGAGCAGTACTTC,CASSPGQGEGYEQYF
TRBJ2-2,NA,TRBV23-1,TRBD1,TGCGCCAGCAGTCAACCGCGGACAGGGGGGTCGAACACCGGGGAGCTGTTTTTT,CASSQPRTGGSNTGELFF
TRBJ2-7,NA,TRBV9,TRBD1,TGTGCCAGCAGCACCGGACAGGGGAAGTACGAGCAGTACTTC,CASSTGQGKYEQYF
TRBJ1-1,NA,TRBV10-3,NA,TGTGCCATCGGCAGGCAGGTGGCAGACACTGAAGCTTTCTTT,CAIGRQVADTEAFF
TRBJ1-5,NA,TRBV2,NA,TGTGCCAGCTGTCCCTCAGGGAGATATCAGCCCCAGCATTTT,CASCPSGRYQPQHF